Following are 19 T cell receptor beta chains from one sample sequenced in a study of blood T cell repertoires in COVID-19. Libraries were prepared by immunoSEQ multiplex PCR; TCRdb keeps only in-frame clonotypes and omits some of them. Of nearly 350,000 clones in the sample, about 89% are singletons; the top ten hold around 6%. The specimen was peripheral blood. These receptors originate from a woman between 45 and 60 years old with COVID-19, enrolled during active disease.

V usage is TRBV5-1 and J usage is TRBJ2-1; TRBD2 matches at 10 bases. CDR1 SGHRS and CDR2 YFSETQ come from the germline V gene. The V segment lost 5 bases and the J segment 5 bases; nucleotides outside the gene matches: 10. The CDR3 is 16 amino acids. The CDR3 DNA reads as TGCGCCAGCAGTTCTAGCGGGAGTTTGATCGACAATGAGCAGTTCTTC. It specifies CASSSSGSLIDNEQFF. Variable domain in full (rest from reference TRBV5-1 and TRBJ2-1): KAGVTQTPRYLIKTRGQQVTLSCSPISGHRSVSWYQQTPGQGLQFLFEYFSETQRNKGNFPGRFSGRQFSNSRSEMNVSTLELGDSALYLCASSSSGSLIDNEQFFGPGTRLTVL.

V gene TRBV6-5 combines with J gene TRBJ2-2, with a possible D match to TRBD1 (5 bases). The CDR3 is made up of 14 amino acids. CDR1 is MNHEY and CDR2 is SVGAGI in the germline V gene. Trimming stripped 5 bases from V and 5 bases from J, with 12 bases between. This CDR3 reads CASSRQTRTGELFF. DNA of the CDR3: TGTGCCAGCAGTCGACAGACCCGGACCGGGGAGCTGTTTTTT.

The rearrangement links TRBV29-1 to TRBJ2-3; 11 bases line up with TRBD2. Germline-derived CDR1 and CDR2 are SQVTM and ANQGSEA. The V and J ends lost 7 bases and 5 bases, in that order; junction bases with no gene match: 8. The CDR3 consists of 14 residues. The CDR3 here is CSALLAGEIDTQYF. In DNA form, the CDR3 reads TGCAGCGCACTACTAGCGGGAGAAATAGATACGCAGTATTTT.

This chain joins TRBV29-1 and TRBJ1-2; D might be TRBD1 (6 bases). From germline, CDR1 is SQVTM and CDR2 ANQGSEA. Trimming took 7 bases from V and 5 from J, leaving 11 bases between them. The CDR3 is 11 residues long. The CDR3 sequence is CSAATGYGYTF. The CDR3 region has the DNA TGCAGCGCCGCGACAGGTTATGGCTACACCTTC.

The J gene is TRBJ2-7, the V gene TRBV9; tentative D call: TRBD1 (5 bases). The CDR3 is 16 residues long. V was pared by 3 bases and J by 3 bases, with 19 bases between. Germline V CDR1 and CDR2: SGDLS, YYNGEE. Here the CDR3 reads CASSETAGKGRYEQYF. The CDR3 DNA follows: TGTGCCAGCAGCGAAACCGCAGGAAAGGGGCGCTACGAGCAGTACTTC.

The chain links TRBV6-5 to TRBJ2-4, with 7 bases fitting TRBD2. With V trimmed by 5 bases and J by 7 bases, 8 bases remained unmatched. From germline, CDR1 is MNHEY and CDR2 SVGAGI. The CDR3 runs to 14 residues. The CDR3 DNA sequence: TGTGCCAGCAGTAACGGGGGGAATTGGAACATTCAGTACTTC. Residues: CASSNGGNWNIQYF.

The chain links TRBV18 to TRBJ2-3, with D tentatively TRBD1 (6 bases). This CDR3 is built from 15 residues. Per germline, CDR1 KGHSH and CDR2 LQKENI. Deletions cut 1 base from V and 2 bases from J, with 10 bases between. CDR3 sequence: CASSPRAGATDTQYF. CDR3 in DNA: TGTGCCAGCTCACCACGGGCAGGGGCCACAGATACGCAGTATTTT.

V usage is TRBV6-6 and J usage is TRBJ2-7, with D possibly matching TRBD1 (5 bases). V was clipped by 5 bases and J by 3 bases, with 14 bases between them. Looked up from germline, CDR1 is MNHNY and CDR2 is SVGAGI (reference sequence). The CDR3 loop spans 14 amino acids. The CDR3 bases are TGTGCCAGCAGTCAACAGGCCAGAAACTACGAGCAGTACTTC. It encodes CASSQQARNYEQYF.

The chain recombines TRBV12-3 or TRBV12-4 with TRBJ2-3; D is undetermined. The CDR3 spans 12 residues. Trimming cost V 7 bases and J 5 bases, with 10 bases left between them. The DNA of the CDR3 is TGTGCCAGCAATCGGGTGGGAGATACGCAGTATTTT. Protein sequence: CASNRVGDTQYF.

The chain is built from TRBV18 and TRBJ1-1; 8 nucleotides agree with TRBD1. The germline CDR1 and CDR2 sequences are KGHSH and LQKENI. With V trimmed by 3 bases and J by 7 bases, 7 bases remained unmatched. The CDR3 has 14 amino acids. The DNA of the CDR3 is TGTGCCAGCTCACCTCAACAGGGGGACCTTGAAGCTTTCTTT. It is translated as CASSPQQGDLEAFF. Full variable domain (remainder filled in from reference TRBV18 and TRBJ1-1): NAGVMQNPRHLVRRRGQEARLRCSPMKGHSHVYWYRQLPEEGLKFMVYLQKENIIDESGMPKERFSAEFPKEGPSILRIQQVVRGDSAAYFCASSPQQGDLEAFFGQGTRLTVV.

The chain uses TRBV28 and TRBJ1-2; 11 bases fit TRBD1. V shed 6 bases, J shed 4 bases, and the junction held 4 bases outside the gene matches. Germline V gene sequence: CDR1 MDHEN, CDR2 SYDVKM. The CDR3 consists of 14 residues. CDR3 sequence (DNA): TGTGCCAGCAGGAAAGGGACAGGGGGCTATGGCTACACCTTC. Amino acid sequence: CASRKGTGGYGYTF.

Written as DNA, the CDR3 is TGTGCCAGCAGCTTAGATGTTCGGAGCGCGAACACCGGGGAGCTGTTTTTT. Translated, it gives CASSLDVRSANTGELFF. The chain employs TRBV11-2 and TRBJ2-2; no definite D call. This CDR3 has 17 amino acids. Germline V lookup: CDR1 SGHAT, CDR2 FQNNGV. Trimming took off 0 bases at V and 0 bases at J, with 11 bases between the two ends.

This clone has just one count. This rearrangement joins TRBV18 to TRBJ1-3; D uncertain. V was pared by 4 bases and J by 0 bases, with 13 bases between. The CDR3 is made up of 16 amino acids. Per germline, CDR1 KGHSH and CDR2 LQKENI. The CDR3 sequence is CASSREVISSGNTIYF. The DNA for the CDR3 is TGTGCCAGCTCACGCGAAGTCATTTCCTCTGGAAACACCATATATTTT.

The chain couples TRBV6-5 to TRBJ2-1, with 12 bases aligning to TRBD1. Germline values: CDR1 MNHEY, CDR2 SVGAGI. V shed 6 bases and J 10 bases; nucleotides not matched to a gene: 10. The CDR3 covers 15 residues. CDR3 sequence: CASRPGQGALWEQFF. CDR3 sequence (DNA): TGTGCCAGCAGACCGGGACAGGGGGCTTTATGGGAGCAGTTCTTC.

This chain uses TRBV5-1 with TRBJ1-4, with 7 bases aligning to TRBD1. Trimming cost V 4 bases and J 0 bases; bases outside gene matches: 12. The CDR3 runs 18 residues. Germline-derived CDR1 and CDR2 are SGHRS and YFSETQ. The CDR3 nucleotides are TGCGCCAGCAGCCTTCGACAGGGAACACTTGCAACTAATGAAAAACTGTTTTTT. The encoded protein is CASSLRQGTLATNEKLFF.

This sequence joins TRBV11-2 and TRBJ1-5; a weak D match, TRBD1 (6 bases). CDR3 length equals 17 residues. V was cut by 1 base and J by 6 bases, with 19 bases left in between. CDR1 is SGHAT, CDR2 FQNNGV, per germline. The DNA of the CDR3 is TGTGCCAGCAGCTTAGGGGCGACAGGCCTAGTGGGTCAGCCCCAGCATTTT. Its protein is CASSLGATGLVGQPQHF.

This clone was seen only once. This chain links TRBV7-9 with TRBJ1-1, with D possibly matching TRBD1 (5 bases). CDR1 SEHNR and CDR2 FQNEAQ come from the germline V gene (reference sequence). The CDR3 is 14 residues long. V lost 0 bases, J lost 3 bases, and 8 bases lay in between. CDR3 sequence reads: CASSLAGGYTEAFF. DNA for the CDR3: TGTGCCAGCAGCTTAGCGGGGGGGTACACTGAAGCTTTCTTT.

V is TRBV6-1 and J is TRBJ1-4, with D maybe TRBD1 (5 bases). The CDR3 length is 14 residues. CDR1 MNHNS and CDR2 SASEGT come from the germline V gene. V was cut by 3 bases and J by 4 bases, with 9 bases left in between. CDR3 amino acids: CASSDRGNNEKLFF. CDR3 nucleotide sequence: TGTGCCAGCAGTGATAGGGGCAATAATGAAAAACTGTTTTTT.

The chain carries TRBV14 and TRBJ2-3, with D perhaps TRBD2 (6 bases). CDR1 SGHDN and CDR2 FVKESK come from the germline V gene. The CDR3 contains 17 residues. Deletions cut 3 bases from V and 2 bases from J, with 18 bases between. This chain's CDR3 is CASSQYSTGTVTDTQYF. CDR3 bases: TGTGCCAGCAGCCAGTATTCGACCGGGACTGTCACAGATACGCAGTATTTT.